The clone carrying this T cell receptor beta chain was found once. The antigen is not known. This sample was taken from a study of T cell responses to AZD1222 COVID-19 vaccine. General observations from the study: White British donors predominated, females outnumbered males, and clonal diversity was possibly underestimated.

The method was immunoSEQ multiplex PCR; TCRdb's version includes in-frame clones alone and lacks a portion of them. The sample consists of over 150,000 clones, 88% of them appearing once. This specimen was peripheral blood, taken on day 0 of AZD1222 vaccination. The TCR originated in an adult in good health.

Written as DNA, the CDR3 is TGTGCCAGTAGTACCCCAGCGGGGGGAGTGTCCGGGGAGCTGTTTTTT. This codes for CASSTPAGGVSGELFF. The V and J genes are TRBV19 and TRBJ2-2; 9 bases are shared with TRBD2. The CDR3 spans 16 residues. From germline, CDR1 is LNHDA and CDR2 SQIVND (reference sequence). Trimming at V came to 4 bases and at J to 6 bases, leaving 9 bases not matched to a gene.